The rows below give T cell receptor beta chains drawn from one sample of a study of blood T cells in healthy people across ages. TCRdb independently ran MiXCR on the 5' RACE reads; one entry per CDR3 protein. Counted here are about 1 million distinct CDR3 sequences, around 43% occurring once; the ten biggest clones make up about 19%. Sequencing input: blood. The source is a woman in her sixties in good health. Both conserved end residues are part of each CDR3. D genes are given only for firm matches. Only part of the rows carry a size: once, few, many, or a class if the clone is expanded.

v_gene	j_gene	abundance	d_gene	CDR3aa	CDR3nt
TRBV6-4	TRBJ2-1	NA	TRBD2	CANSPGLGRNEQFF	TGTGCCAACAGCCCGGGACTAGGTCGGAATGAGCAGTTCTTC
TRBV5-1	TRBJ2-7	NA	NA	CASSVGGVSNEQYF	TGCGCCAGCAGCGTGGGCGGGGTGTCAAACGAGCAGTACTTC
TRBV2	TRBJ2-3	few	TRBD2	CASEFARTSGSVDTQYF	TGTGCCAGCGAATTCGCCCGGACTAGCGGGAGTGTAGATACGCAGTATTTT
TRBV10-1	TRBJ2-5	few	NA	CASKGGDQETQYF	TGCGCCAGCAAGGGGGGGGACCAAGAGACCCAGTACTTC
TRBV20-1	TRBJ1-2	NA	NA	CSARDPDSFWNYGYTF	TGCAGTGCTAGAGACCCCGACAGTTTCTGGAACTATGGCTACACCTTC
TRBV27	TRBJ2-5	NA	TRBD1	CASTDGQGQTQYF	TGTGCCAGCACTGATGGACAGGGACAGACCCAGTACTTC
TRBV20-1	TRBJ2-6	few	TRBD1	CSARDTQGASRVLTF	TGCAGTGCTAGAGATACACAGGGGGCTAGCCGAGTCCTGACTTTC
TRBV7-3	TRBJ1-6	NA	NA	CASSPEGPGSNSPLHF	TGTGCCAGCAGCCCCGAGGGCCCGGGAAGTAATTCACCCCTCCACTTT
TRBV27	TRBJ2-1	few	TRBD2	CASSQGTRRNEQFF	TGTGCCAGCAGTCAGGGGACTAGACGTAATGAGCAGTTCTTC
TRBV15	TRBJ2-3	NA	NA	CATSRDGDTQYF	TGTGCCACCAGCAGAGACGGGGATACGCAGTATTTT
TRBV11-1	TRBJ1-1	NA	TRBD1	CASSPHRGENTEAFF	TGTGCCAGCAGCCCACACAGGGGTGAGAACACTGAAGCTTTCTTT
TRBV28	TRBJ1-1	few	TRBD1	CASSLQGATEAFF	TGTGCCAGCAGTTTGCAGGGGGCCACTGAAGCTTTCTTT
TRBV5-5	TRBJ2-7	NA	NA	CASSVGVISYEQYF	TGTGCCAGCAGCGTGGGGGTGATCTCCTACGAGCAGTACTTC
TRBV27	TRBJ1-1	NA	TRBD1	CASSLWQGANTEAFF	TGTGCCAGCAGTTTATGGCAGGGGGCTAACACTGAAGCTTTCTTT
TRBV28	TRBJ2-7	NA	TRBD1	CASRAGTGRSYEQYF	TGTGCCAGCAGGGCCGGGACAGGGAGGTCCTACGAGCAGTACTTC
TRBV20-1	TRBJ2-1	few	NA	CSAVGGVSSYNEQFF	TGCAGTGCCGTAGGGGGGGTTTCGTCCTACAATGAGCAGTTCTTC
TRBV2	TRBJ2-7	few	NA	CASRDVRYEQYF	TGTGCCAGCAGGGACGTCCGCTACGAGCAGTACTTC
TRBV6-5	TRBJ2-7	NA	TRBD2	CASSGTSGRGLYEQYF	TGTGCCAGCAGCGGGACTAGCGGGAGGGGCCTCTACGAGCAGTACTTC
TRBV5-4	TRBJ2-3	NA	TRBD2	CASSPGLANFNTQYF	TGTGCCAGCAGTCCGGGACTAGCGAATTTCAATACGCAGTATTTT
TRBV10-3	TRBJ2-7	few	NA	CAISDRSYEQYF	TGTGCCATCAGTGATAGGTCTTACGAGCAGTACTTC